The 32 T cell receptor beta chains in this list originate from one sample, sequenced in a study of CD8+ T cells in alopecia areata (dated by TCRdb to 2017 to 2018). Library generation was performed with the immunoSEQ multiplex PCR assay. RNA was extracted from all samples and reverse transcribed into cDNA, which served as template for TCR sequencing. TCRdb re-hosts the immuneACCESS table, in-frame sequences only. Its copies lack some clones; in the studies checked, an unresolved V gene accounts for under half of them, and the cause for the rest is not known. This sample is represented by 20,000 to 30,000 clones; approximately 52% of them were singletons. The leading ten clones occupy approximately 31% of the sample. The sequenced material came from NKG2D-high CD8+ T cells sorted from blood. Sample cell subset or site, as interpreted from the label and publication: sorted CD8+ NKG2D-high blood T cells. Receptor source: a human donor with alopecia areata.

The chain employs TRBV28 and TRBJ1-5; perhaps TRBD1 as D (5 bases). Germline CDR1 reads MDHEN; CDR2 reads SYDVKM. V was pared by 2 bases and J by 6 bases, with 11 bases between. This CDR3 spans 14 amino acids. In DNA, the CDR3 is TGTGCCAGCAGTTTAATAGGGGTTGCTCAGCCCCAGCATTTT. The encoded protein is CASSLIGVAQPQHF.

The rearrangement uses TRBV7-2 and TRBJ2-7, with TRBD1 matching 9 bases. The J segment lost 4 bases and the V segment lost 2 bases, leaving 3 bases of the junction unmatched. The CDR3 is 14 residues long. The germline V gene has CDR1 SGHTA and CDR2 FQGNSA. The CDR3 coding sequence is TGTGCCAGCAGCTTAAACAGGGGGCAATACGAGCAGTACTTC. Translating gives CASSLNRGQYEQYF.

This clone was detected a few times. This chain connects TRBV7-9 to TRBJ2-1; D not resolved. The V end was cut by 5 bases, the J end by 14 bases, with 16 bases between. Germline CDR1 reads SEHNR; CDR2 reads FQNEAQ (reference sequence). CDR3 length: 12 residues. Here the CDR3 DNA reads TGTGCCAGCAGCCTCACCGAGGTTCTAAAGTTCTTC. Translating gives CASSLTEVLKFF.

This chain joins TRBV28 and TRBJ1-2, with D uncertain. Germline CDR1 MDHEN, CDR2 SYDVKM. Trimming removed 5 bases from V and 0 bases from J, with 16 bases in between. The CDR3 contains 16 residues. This CDR3 is CASSPYMAIANYGYTF. The CDR3 DNA sequence: TGTGCCAGCAGTCCCTACATGGCCATAGCTAACTATGGCTACACCTTC.

This sequence joins TRBV7-9 and TRBJ2-1; 7 bases line up with TRBD2. Germline V gene lookup returns CDR1 SEHNR and CDR2 FQNEAQ (reference sequence). This CDR3 comprises 16 residues. The V and J ends lost 5 bases and 3 bases, in that order; junction bases with no gene match: 10. The CDR3 reads CASSPSSSGRYNEQFF. The CDR3 DNA follows: TGTGCCAGCAGCCCATCCTCTAGCGGCCGCTACAATGAGCAGTTCTTC.

J is TRBJ1-4 and V is TRBV29-1; no firm D call. Germline CDR1 reads SQVTM; CDR2 reads ANQGSEA. V lost 1 base, J lost 4 bases, and 16 bases lay in between. CDR3 length: 16 amino acids. CDR3: CSVEAPSGSFNEKLFF. CDR3 sequence (DNA): TGCAGCGTTGAAGCACCCTCAGGATCTTTTAATGAAAAACTGTTTTTT. Based on the CDR3 plus reference TRBV29-1 and TRBJ1-4, the full variable domain is SAVISQKPSRDICQRGTSLTIQCQVDSQVTMMFWYRQQPGQSLTLIATANQGSEATYESGFVIDKFPISRPNLTFSTLTVSNMSPEDSSIYLCSVEAPSGSFNEKLFFGSGTQLSVL.

The rearrangement links TRBV19 to TRBJ2-7, with D possibly being TRBD2 (6 bases). CDR3 length: 14 residues. V gave up 4 bases and J gave up 3 bases, with 13 bases separating them. Germline CDR1 and CDR2: LNHDA and SQIVND (reference sequence). The CDR3 here is CASSKRGLIYEQYF. The DNA of the CDR3 is TGTGCCAGTAGTAAAAGGGGACTCATCTACGAGCAGTACTTC.

Here the CDR3 reads CASSGQGNTGELFF. CDR3 DNA sequence: TGTGCCAGCAGTGGACAGGGTAACACCGGGGAGCTGTTTTTT. The chain joins TRBV28 to TRBJ2-2, with TRBD1 matching over 8 bases. This CDR3 spans 14 amino acids. V shed 5 bases and J 2 bases; nucleotides not matched to a gene: 1. CDR1 is MDHEN, CDR2 SYDVKM, per germline.

This clone was counted between two and nine times. V gene TRBV9 combines with J gene TRBJ1-5; unclear D gene. Germline V gene sequence: CDR1 SGDLS, CDR2 YYNGEE. Between the trimmed V and J ends, which lost 1 base and 2 bases, there was a span of 10 bases. The CDR3 has 15 amino acids. The CDR3 reads CASSVSVGGNQPQHF. As DNA, the CDR3 is TGTGCCAGCAGCGTATCGGTCGGGGGCAATCAGCCCCAGCATTTT.

The V and J genes are TRBV14 and TRBJ2-4; 10 nucleotides align to TRBD2. Unmatched junction bases numbered 11, after V lost 5 bases and J lost 16 bases. CDR3 length: 13 residues. The germline CDR1 and CDR2 sequences are SGHDN and FVKESK. In DNA form, the CDR3 reads TGTGCCAGCAGCGCAACCCAGCGGGAGGGCCATTACTTC. This codes for CASSATQREGHYF.

V is TRBV6-1 and J is TRBJ2-1; 7 nucleotides agree with TRBD2. This CDR3 spans 12 amino acids. The trim removed 7 bases at V and 9 bases at J, leaving 6 bases unmatched. In germline, CDR1 is MNHNS, CDR2 SASEGT. The CDR3 spells CASKVWGGEQFF. The CDR3 DNA reads as TGTGCCAGCAAGGTTTGGGGGGGTGAGCAGTTCTTC.

The CDR3 spells CASSLGVSTDTQYF. The CDR3 bases are TGTGCCAGCAGCTTAGGAGTCAGCACAGATACGCAGTATTTT. The chain recombines TRBV13 with TRBJ2-3; D is unclear. Trimming cost V 0 bases and J 0 bases, with 4 bases left between them. Germline V lookup: CDR1 PRHDT, CDR2 FYEKMQ (reference sequence). This CDR3 region has 14 residues. Using reference TRBV13 and TRBJ2-3 for the parts outside the CDR3, the full variable domain is AAGVIQSPRHLIKEKRETATLKCYPIPRHDTVYWYQQGPGQDPQFLISFYEKMQSDKGSIPDRFSAQQFSDYHSELNMSSLELGDSALYFCASSLGVSTDTQYFGPGTRLTVL.

This chain uses TRBV6-5 with TRBJ1-2; TRBD1 is a possible D gene (5 bases). Germline V lookup: CDR1 MNHEY, CDR2 SVGAGI. V was pared by 1 base and J by 3 bases, with 6 bases between. The CDR3 totals 13 residues. The chain's CDR3 is CASSYLGDYGYTF. The DNA for the CDR3 is TGTGCCAGCAGTTACTTGGGGGACTATGGCTACACCTTC.

Only a few counts were recorded for this clone. The V call is TRBV23-1, the J call TRBJ2-3; D remains unclear. TRBV23-1 is assigned to the ORF class and has an uncertain function. V was pared by 0 bases and J by 10 bases, with 14 bases between. This CDR3 has 14 residues. The CDR3 sequence is CASSQSRPRLPQYF. The CDR3 DNA sequence: TGCGCCAGCAGTCAATCGAGGCCCCGATTACCGCAGTATTTT.

This clone was found a few times. This chain joins TRBV5-1 and TRBJ2-2, with D unresolved. CDR3 length equals 13 residues. V shed 1 base and J shed 9 bases, with 10 bases lying between them. Looked up from germline, CDR1 is SGHRS and CDR2 is YFSETQ. The CDR3 loop reads CASSLLGSRELFF. Written as DNA, the CDR3 is TGCGCCAGCAGCTTGTTAGGTAGCAGGGAGCTGTTTTTT.

The gene calls are TRBV5-1 and TRBJ2-7, with a tentative D call TRBD1 (5 bases). Germline assignment: CDR1 SGHRS and CDR2 YFSETQ. Trimming cost V 0 bases and J 4 bases, with 17 bases left between them. The CDR3 covers 16 residues. The CDR3 region has the DNA TGCGCCAGCAGCTTGGCGACAGCACTCCACGGGTACGAGCAGTACTTC. It translates to CASSLATALHGYEQYF. The variable domain in full, with the rest retrieved from reference TRBV5-1 and TRBJ2-7, is KAGVTQTPRYLIKTRGQQVTLSCSPISGHRSVSWYQQTPGQGLQFLFEYFSETQRNKGNFPGRFSGRQFSNSRSEMNVSTLELGDSALYLCASSLATALHGYEQYFGPGTRLTVT.

This clone turned up a few times. The chain combines TRBV27 with TRBJ2-4; 10 bases fit TRBD1. The V and J ends lost 8 bases and 1 base, in that order; junction bases with no gene match: 11. The CDR3 extends over 17 amino acids. Germline CDR1 reads MNHEY; CDR2 reads SMNVEV (reference sequence). Here the CDR3 reads CASRQGTGAGAKNIQYF. The CDR3 DNA reads TGTGCCAGCCGCCAAGGGACAGGGGCCGGGGCCAAAAACATTCAGTACTTC.

V and J are TRBV7-8 and TRBJ2-6; 10 bases fit TRBD2. The CDR3 length is 18 residues. Germline V gene sequence: CDR1 SGHVS, CDR2 FQNEAQ. V was clipped by 6 bases and J by 1 base; unmatched bases: 9. Written as DNA, the CDR3 is TGTGCCAGCAGGGCTAGCGGGAGTTGGGCGTCTGGGGCCAACGTCCTGACTTTC. Translated, it gives CASRASGSWASGANVLTF.

V gene TRBV7-6 combines with J gene TRBJ1-1; D unclear. CDR1 is SGHVS, CDR2 FNYEAQ, per germline. The CDR3 spans 13 residues. Trimming took off 5 bases at V and 5 bases at J, with 12 bases between the two ends. Here the CDR3 DNA reads TGTGCCAGCAGCCCTGGGGTCGGGACTGAAGCTTTCTTT. Amino acids: CASSPGVGTEAFF.

This rearrangement joins TRBV5-6 to TRBJ2-7; 11 bases line up with TRBD1. This CDR3 contains 14 residues. Unmatched junction bases numbered 2, after V lost 4 bases and J lost 2 bases. Germline V gives CDR1 SGHDT, CDR2 YYEEEE. The chain's CDR3 is CASSVGQGAYEQYF. CDR3 nucleotide sequence: TGTGCCAGCAGCGTGGGACAGGGGGCCTACGAGCAGTACTTC.

The chain carries TRBV5-1 and TRBJ1-1; D ambiguous. The V gene's germline CDR1 is SGHRS and CDR2 YFSETQ. The CDR3 sequence is 13 residues long. V lost 1 base to trimming and J lost 7 bases, with 11 bases between them. CDR3 DNA sequence: TGCGCCAGCAGCTTGAGCCGCTCGGGTGAAGCTTTCTTT. It is translated as CASSLSRSGEAFF.

V is TRBV29-1 and J is TRBJ1-1; D gene unclear. CDR1 is SQVTM, CDR2 ANQGSEA, per germline. Trimming pared 7 bases from V and 6 bases from J, leaving 15 bases between. The CDR3 loop spans 12 amino acids. CDR3 in amino acids: CSGTGKAAEAFF. In nucleotides, the CDR3 is TGCAGCGGTACTGGGAAGGCGGCTGAAGCTTTCTTT.

This clone has more than one count but fewer than ten. At one boundary the junction diverges from the germline segment, which might be a read error. This rearrangement joins TRBV7-7 to TRBJ1-1; D is uncertain. Germline V gene sequence: CDR1 SSHAT, CDR2 FNYEAQ (reference sequence). The CDR3 totals 14 residues. CDR3: CASSLALGNTEAFF. Written as DNA, the CDR3 is TGTGCTAGCAGCTTAGCGCTGGGGAACACTGAAGCTTTCTTT.

V gene TRBV5-6 combines with J gene TRBJ2-1; no reliable D call. With 2 bases removed from V and 3 bases from J, the gap between germline ends came to 24 bases. CDR3 length: 19 residues. Germline loops: CDR1 SGHDT, CDR2 YYEEEE. The chain's CDR3 is CASSLDSGRSLTYYNEQFF. CDR3 bases: TGTGCCAGCAGCTTAGATTCCGGAAGGTCACTCACCTACTACAATGAGCAGTTCTTC.

This chain links TRBV7-3 with TRBJ2-3, with D possibly matching TRBD2 (6 bases). The CDR3 consists of 17 residues. V shed 0 bases and J shed 4 bases, with 17 bases lying between them. CDR1 and CDR2 (germline): SGHTA, FQGTGA. The CDR3 sequence: CASSLTRADGGPDTQYF. CDR3 DNA: TGTGCCAGCAGCTTAACGAGAGCTGACGGAGGGCCAGATACGCAGTATTTT. Together with reference TRBV7-3 and TRBJ2-3, the CDR3 gives the full variable domain: GAGVSQTPSNKVTEKGKYVELRCDPISGHTALYWYRQSLGQGPEFLIYFQGTGAADDSGLPNDRFFAVRPEGSVSTLKIQRTERGDSAVYLCASSLTRADGGPDTQYFGPGTRLTVL.

V usage is TRBV6-4 and J usage is TRBJ2-7, with no clear D. The CDR3 length is 17 residues. V was clipped by 1 base and J by 0 bases, with 16 bases between them. Per the germline V gene, CDR1 is MRHNA and CDR2 is SNTAGT. DNA of the CDR3: TGTGCCAGCAGTGACTATAATTTGGAGATAAGCTCCTACGAGCAGTACTTC. Translated: CASSDYNLEISSYEQYF.

The J gene is TRBJ2-7, the V gene TRBV28; D uncertain. CDR1 is MDHEN, CDR2 SYDVKM, per germline. Trimming shortened V by 2 bases and J by 10 bases, and 9 bases separated the two germline ends. This CDR3 contains 11 residues. The CDR3 region has the DNA TGTGCCAGCAGTTTACTGACGGTACAGTACTTC. This gives the protein CASSLLTVQYF.

This chain connects TRBV14 to TRBJ2-2; TRBD2 agrees at 11 bases. CDR1 is SGHDN and CDR2 is FVKESK in the germline V gene. The CDR3 totals 19 residues. Trimming at V came to 4 bases and at J to 1 base, leaving 11 bases not matched to a gene. CDR3 amino acids: CASSRTLAGDRENTGELFF. The CDR3 DNA reads as TGTGCCAGCAGCCGCACACTAGCGGGAGATAGGGAGAACACCGGGGAGCTGTTTTTT.

V usage is TRBV4-1 and J usage is TRBJ2-2; D not certain. The CDR3 covers 13 residues. Trimming removed 5 bases from V and 6 bases from J, with 10 bases in between. The V gene's germline CDR1 is MGHRA and CDR2 YSYEKL. CDR3 loop: CASSGESAGELFF. DNA for the CDR3: TGCGCCAGCAGCGGGGAAAGCGCCGGGGAGCTGTTTTTT.

The J gene is TRBJ1-3, the V gene TRBV6-6; D gene ambiguous. CDR3 length: 16 amino acids. CDR1 is MNHNY, CDR2 SVGAGI, per germline (reference sequence). V was pared by 1 base and J by 2 bases, with 12 bases between. This chain's CDR3 is CASSYYLDRPGNTIYF. In DNA form, the CDR3 reads TGTGCCAGCAGTTACTATCTAGATCGGCCTGGAAACACCATATATTTT.

The chain recombines TRBV5-1 with TRBJ2-5; a weak D match, TRBD2 (5 bases). The V end lost 0 bases, the J end lost 5 bases, and 14 bases lay between the germline ends. Germline assignment: CDR1 SGHRS and CDR2 YFSETQ. This CDR3 contains 15 residues. The DNA of the CDR3 is TGCGCCAGCAGCTTGGAATTAGCATGGAGGGAGACCCAGTACTTC. Residues: CASSLELAWRETQYF.

This clone appeared a few times. The chain has TRBV28 and TRBJ2-3; D unresolved. CDR1 and CDR2 from the germline V gene are MDHEN and SYDVKM. This CDR3 is built from 16 residues. The V and J ends lost 3 bases and 0 bases respectively, with 13 bases between them. The CDR3 DNA follows: TGTGCCAGCAGTTTTGACGGACGATCTAGCACAGATACGCAGTATTTT. Translated, it gives CASSFDGRSSTDTQYF.